This TCR beta chain was captured by sequencing in a study of long-term antiretroviral therapy in people with HIV. The junction had 7 bases not matched to a gene; V was cut back by 4 bases and J by 3 bases. The CDR3 covers 14 residues. Germline CDR1 reads GTSNPN; CDR2 reads SVGIG (reference sequence). Held in samples before DNA extraction were roughly 0.9-11 million cryopreserved PBMC. The assay, immunoSEQ v3.0, was run at survey level. Measured with immunoSEQ multiplex PCR; TCRdb has only the in-frame clones, and not every one. Seen here are roughly 25,000 clones, 84% observed once, and the top ten hold more than 2%.

The chain uses TRBV30 and TRBJ1-2, with 8 bases fitting TRBD1. The TCR comes from a man aged 50-59 years with HIV. The sequencing used unsorted PBMCs, collected 3 years after starting antiretroviral therapy. The CDR3 protein is CAWTITGGDYGYTF. The CDR3 DNA reads as TGTGCCTGGACCATAACAGGGGGGGACTATGGCTACACCTTC. Full variable domain (missing parts from reference TRBV30 and TRBJ1-2): SQTIHQWPATLVQPVGSPLSLECTVEGTSNPNLYWYRQAAGRGLQLLFYSVGIGQISSEVPQNLSASRPQDRQFILSSKKLLLSDSGFYLCAWTITGGDYGYTFGSGTRLTVV.